The TCR beta chain under discussion was sequenced for a study of naive and memory T cell subsets. Study outcomes and limitations: Clonotypes are single alpha or beta chains, not paired receptors. A few larger clonotypes appeared in naive repertoires, especially CD8, possibly memory cells re-expressing CD45RA.

As regards this clonotype: Its antigen is as yet unknown.

Two oligonucleotides, mixed equimolar, formed the beta constant-region primer covering TRBC1 and TRBC2. Four rounds of PCR amplified the ligated cDNA using nested alpha and beta constant-region primers plus SP2. The cDNA 3' end received a ligated single-stranded oligonucleotide carrying the SP2 primer and a 12-nucleotide UMI. TCRdb redid the calling of the UMI-ligation and nested PCR reads with MiXCR, one entry per CDR3 protein. The table has roughly 140,000 distinct CDR3 sequences, roughly a fifth seen once. Germline loops: CDR1 SGDLS, CDR2 YYNGEE. CDR3 length equals 18 residues. Unmatched junction bases numbered 12, after V lost 4 bases and J lost 0 bases. After the first PCR, alpha and beta chain libraries were processed separately. Cells stained for CD3, CD4, CD8, CD45RA, CD27 and viability were sorted into four CD45RA/CD27 subsets.

This chain links TRBV9 with TRBJ2-2, with 7 bases identical to TRBD1. The TCR originated in a human donor in good health. Sequencing input: naive CD8+ T cells from blood. The CDR3 is CASSPVLPGQSNTGELFF. CDR3 nucleotides: TGTGCCAGCAGCCCAGTACTCCCGGGACAGTCGAACACCGGGGAGCTGTTTTTT.